Below, 3 T cell receptor beta chains from the same sample are listed, as sequenced in a study of cytomegalovirus exposure and HLA in healthy donors. 13 Jbeta primers and 60 Vbeta primers were used for the PCR. TCRdb's table, derived via immunoSEQ multiplex PCR, lists solely in-frame clones and lacks some. The sample contains around 100,000 clones, more than 65% of which appear only once. The sample consisted of PBMCs. The receptor set was obtained from a woman in her twenties or thirties in good health and CMV-seronegative.

In DNA form, the CDR3 reads TGCGCCAGCGGGAAGGGGCCGAGCTATGGCTACACCTTC. Protein sequence: CASGKGPSYGYTF. The chain employs TRBV5-1 and TRBJ1-2; tentative D call: TRBD1 (5 bases). Germline V gene sequence: CDR1 SGHRS, CDR2 YFSETQ. This CDR3 has 13 amino acids. Trimming cost V 7 bases and J 4 bases, with 14 bases left between them.

This CDR3 reads CASSSLGGANTGELFF. Written as DNA, the CDR3 is TGTGCCAGCAGTTCCTTGGGGGGGGCGAACACCGGGGAGCTGTTTTTT. This rearrangement joins TRBV27 to TRBJ2-2; 7 bases fit TRBD2. The germline V gene has CDR1 MNHEY and CDR2 SMNVEV (reference sequence). With V trimmed by 4 bases and J by 0 bases, 5 bases remained unmatched. The CDR3 consists of 16 residues.

Comment on this clone: One end of the junction does not line up with germline, which may come from a read error. The chain links TRBV29-1 to TRBJ1-2; no firm D call. This CDR3 has 12 amino acids. Germline lookup yields CDR1 SQVTM and CDR2 ANQGSEA. The CDR3 region is CSFTATNYGYTF. The CDR3 DNA follows: TGCAGCTTTACAGCGACTAACTATGGCTACACCTTT.